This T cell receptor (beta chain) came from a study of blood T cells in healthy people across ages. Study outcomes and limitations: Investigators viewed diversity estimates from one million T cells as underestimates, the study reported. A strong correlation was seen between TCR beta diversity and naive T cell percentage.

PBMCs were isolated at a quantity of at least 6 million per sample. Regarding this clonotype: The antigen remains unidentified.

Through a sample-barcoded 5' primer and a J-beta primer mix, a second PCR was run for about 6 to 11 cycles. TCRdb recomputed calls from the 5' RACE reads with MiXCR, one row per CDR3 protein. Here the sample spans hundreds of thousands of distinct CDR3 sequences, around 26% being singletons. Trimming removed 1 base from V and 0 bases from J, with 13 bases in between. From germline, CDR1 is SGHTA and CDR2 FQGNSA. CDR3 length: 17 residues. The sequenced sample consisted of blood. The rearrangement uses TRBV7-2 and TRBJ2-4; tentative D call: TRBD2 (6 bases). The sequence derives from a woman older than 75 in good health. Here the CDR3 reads CASSLGPGLPAKNIQYF. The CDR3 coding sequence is TGTGCCAGCAGCTTAGGACCGGGACTTCCAGCCAAAAACATTCAGTACTTC. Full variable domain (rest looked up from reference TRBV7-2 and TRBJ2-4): GAGVSQSPSNKVTEKGKDVELRCDPISGHTALYWYRQSLGQGLEFLIYFQGNSAPDKSGLPSDRFSAERTGGSVSTLTIQRTQQEDSAVYLCASSLGPGLPAKNIQYFGAGTRLSVL.